This T cell receptor beta chain emerged from a study of Ad26.COV2.S vaccination and SARS-CoV-2 variants. Study in general: Ad26.COV2.S shots went into the muscle once or twice, 56 days apart.

This clone has a handful of counts. Its antigen is still unknown. Described treatment: 15 to 20 received Ad26.COV2.S at low or high dose, single or two shots; 5 received placebo; per-sample allocation not given. Sampling was performed 63 days after the first vaccine or placebo injection. The study's findings and limits: Researchers cautioned that TCR breadth and depth analyses may have underestimated total T cell responses.

Profiling relied on immunoSEQ multiplex PCR, and the TCRdb table lists in-frame clones only, not all of them. The table records about 350,000 clones, about 85% of them present only once. Losses at the gene ends were 1 base for V and 3 bases for J; bases not matched to a gene: 12. The CDR3 is 20 residues long. The V gene's germline CDR1 is LGHNA and CDR2 YSLEER. This receptor was taken from a person between 18 and 65 years old who received the Ad26.COV2.S COVID-19 vaccine or a placebo. The chain has TRBV4-3 and TRBJ2-6; 10 bases are shared with TRBD1. The source material was peripheral blood, sampled in a trial of Ad26.COV2.S vaccine versus placebo. CDR3 in amino acids: CASSQAWVWTGGSGANVLTF. For the CDR3, the DNA is TGCGCCAGCAGCCAAGCCTGGGTTTGGACAGGGGGTAGTGGGGCCAACGTCCTGACTTTC.